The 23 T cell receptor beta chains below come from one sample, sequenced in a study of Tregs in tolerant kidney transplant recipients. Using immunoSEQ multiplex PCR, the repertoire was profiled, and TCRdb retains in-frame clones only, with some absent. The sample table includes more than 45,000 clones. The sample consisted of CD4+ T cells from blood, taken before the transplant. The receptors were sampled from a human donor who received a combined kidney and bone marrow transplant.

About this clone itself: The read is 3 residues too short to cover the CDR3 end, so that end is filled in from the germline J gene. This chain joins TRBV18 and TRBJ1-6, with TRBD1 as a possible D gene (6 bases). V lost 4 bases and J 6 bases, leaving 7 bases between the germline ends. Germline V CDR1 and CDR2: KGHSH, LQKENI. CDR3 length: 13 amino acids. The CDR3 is CASSQDSNSPLHF. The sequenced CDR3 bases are TGTGCCAGCTCACAGGACAGTAATTCACCC.

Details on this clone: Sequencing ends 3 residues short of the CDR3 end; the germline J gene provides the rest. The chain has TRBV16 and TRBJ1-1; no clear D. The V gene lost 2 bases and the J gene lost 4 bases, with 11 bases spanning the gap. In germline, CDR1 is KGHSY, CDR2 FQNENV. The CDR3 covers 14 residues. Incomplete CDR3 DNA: TGTGCCAGCAGCCAAGCAGGTACCCCCACTGAA. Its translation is CASSQAGTPTE. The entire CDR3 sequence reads CASSQAGTPTEAFF.

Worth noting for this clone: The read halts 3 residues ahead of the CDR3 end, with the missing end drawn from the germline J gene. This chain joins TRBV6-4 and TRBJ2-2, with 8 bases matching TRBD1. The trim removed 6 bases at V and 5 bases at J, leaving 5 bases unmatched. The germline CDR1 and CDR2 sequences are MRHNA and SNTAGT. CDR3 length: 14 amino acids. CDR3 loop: CASSPTGVTGELFF. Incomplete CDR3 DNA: TGTGCCAGCAGCCCGACAGGGGTAACCGGGGAG.

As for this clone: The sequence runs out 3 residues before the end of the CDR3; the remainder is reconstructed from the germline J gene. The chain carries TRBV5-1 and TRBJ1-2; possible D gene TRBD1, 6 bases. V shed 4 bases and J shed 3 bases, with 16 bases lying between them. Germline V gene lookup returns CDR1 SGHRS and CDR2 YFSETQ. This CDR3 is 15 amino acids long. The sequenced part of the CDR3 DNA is TGCGCCAGCAGCCATTGGGGGGGGGCAGACTATGGC. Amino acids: CASSHWGGADYG. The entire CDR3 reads CASSHWGGADYGYTF.

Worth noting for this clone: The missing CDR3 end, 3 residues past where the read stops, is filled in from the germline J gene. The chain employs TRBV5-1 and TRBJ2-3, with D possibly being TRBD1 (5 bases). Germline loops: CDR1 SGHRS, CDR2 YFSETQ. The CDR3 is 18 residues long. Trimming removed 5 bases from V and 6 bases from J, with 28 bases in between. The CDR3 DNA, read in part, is TGCGCCAGCAGGTCCCCCCAAGGGGTTCTCATCCAGGGCGATACG. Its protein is CASRSPQGVLIQGDT. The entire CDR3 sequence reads CASRSPQGVLIQGDTQYF.

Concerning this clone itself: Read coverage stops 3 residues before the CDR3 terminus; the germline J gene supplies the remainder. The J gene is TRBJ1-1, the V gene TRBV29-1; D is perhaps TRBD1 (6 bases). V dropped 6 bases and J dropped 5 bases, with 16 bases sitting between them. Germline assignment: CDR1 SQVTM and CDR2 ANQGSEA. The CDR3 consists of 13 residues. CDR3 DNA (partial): TGCAGCGTCCCCGGGACACTGGGGACTGAA. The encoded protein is CSVPGTLGTE. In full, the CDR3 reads CSVPGTLGTEAFF.

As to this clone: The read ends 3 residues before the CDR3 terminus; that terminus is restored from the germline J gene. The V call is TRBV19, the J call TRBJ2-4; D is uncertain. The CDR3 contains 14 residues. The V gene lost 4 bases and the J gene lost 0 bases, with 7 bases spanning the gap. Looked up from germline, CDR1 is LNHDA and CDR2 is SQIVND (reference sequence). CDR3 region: CASSTSEAKNIQYF. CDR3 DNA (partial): TGTGCCAGTAGTACCAGCGAAGCCAAAAACATT.

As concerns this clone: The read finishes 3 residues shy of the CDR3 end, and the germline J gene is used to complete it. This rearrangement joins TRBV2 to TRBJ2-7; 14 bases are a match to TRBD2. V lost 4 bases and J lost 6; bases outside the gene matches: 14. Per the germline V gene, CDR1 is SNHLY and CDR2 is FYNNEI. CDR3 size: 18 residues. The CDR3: CASSASPGTSGSGGEQYF. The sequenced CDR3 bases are TGTGCCAGCAGTGCCTCACCTGGGACTAGCGGGAGTGGCGGCGAG.

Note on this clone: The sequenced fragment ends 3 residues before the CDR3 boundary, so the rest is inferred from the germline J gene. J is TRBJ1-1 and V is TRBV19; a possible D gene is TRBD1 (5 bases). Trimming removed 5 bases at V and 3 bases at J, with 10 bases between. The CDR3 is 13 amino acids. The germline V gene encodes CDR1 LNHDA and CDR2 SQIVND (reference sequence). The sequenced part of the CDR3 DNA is TGTGCCAGTAGTCCGAGAGGGGACACTGAA. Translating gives CASSPRGDTE. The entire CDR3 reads CASSPRGDTEAFF.

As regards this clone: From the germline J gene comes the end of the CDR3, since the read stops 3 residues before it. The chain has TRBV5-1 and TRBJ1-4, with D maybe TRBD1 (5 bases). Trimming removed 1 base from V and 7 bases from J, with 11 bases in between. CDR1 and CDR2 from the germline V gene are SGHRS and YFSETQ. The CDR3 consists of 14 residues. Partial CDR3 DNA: TGCGCCAGCAGCTTGCATGGTGGGGCTGAAAAA. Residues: CASSLHGGAEK. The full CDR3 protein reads CASSLHGGAEKLFF. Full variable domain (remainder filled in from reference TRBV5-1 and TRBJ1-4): KAGVTQTPRYLIKTRGQQVTLSCSPISGHRSVSWYQQTPGQGLQFLFEYFSETQRNKGNFPGRFSGRQFSNSRSEMNVSTLELGDSALYLCASSLHGGAEKLFFGSGTQLSVL.

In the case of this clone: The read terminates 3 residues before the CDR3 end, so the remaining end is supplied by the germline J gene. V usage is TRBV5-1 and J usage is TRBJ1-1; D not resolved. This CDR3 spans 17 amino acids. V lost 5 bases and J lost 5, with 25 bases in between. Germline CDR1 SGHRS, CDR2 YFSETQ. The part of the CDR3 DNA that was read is TGCGCCAGCAGTCCCGGGTACATAGGATCACACACGACTGAA. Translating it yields CASSPGYIGSHTTE. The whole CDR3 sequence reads CASSPGYIGSHTTEAFF.

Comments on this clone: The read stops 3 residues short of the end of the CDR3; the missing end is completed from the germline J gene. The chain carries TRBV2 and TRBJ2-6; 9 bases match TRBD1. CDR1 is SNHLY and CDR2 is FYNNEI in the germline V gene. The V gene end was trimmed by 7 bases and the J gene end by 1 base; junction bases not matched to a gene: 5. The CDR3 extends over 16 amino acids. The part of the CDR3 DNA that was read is TGTGCCAGCAAACGGGGACAGGGTTCTGGGGCCAACGTC. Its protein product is CASKRGQGSGANV. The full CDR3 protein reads CASKRGQGSGANVLTF.

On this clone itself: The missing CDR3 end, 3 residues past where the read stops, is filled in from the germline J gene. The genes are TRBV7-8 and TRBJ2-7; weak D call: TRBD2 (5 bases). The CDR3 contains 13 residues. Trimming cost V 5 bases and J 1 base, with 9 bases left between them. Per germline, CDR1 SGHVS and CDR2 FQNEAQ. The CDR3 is CASSIGVSYEQYF. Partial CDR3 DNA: TGTGCCAGCAGCATCGGGGTTTCCTACGAG.

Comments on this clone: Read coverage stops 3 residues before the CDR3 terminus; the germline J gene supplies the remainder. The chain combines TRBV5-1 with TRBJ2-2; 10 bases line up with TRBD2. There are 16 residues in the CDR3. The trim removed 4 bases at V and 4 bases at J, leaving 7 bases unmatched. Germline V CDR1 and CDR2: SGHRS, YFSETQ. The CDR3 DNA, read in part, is TGCGCCAGCAGCCCGCTAGCGGGAGCGAGCACCGGGGAG. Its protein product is CASSPLAGASTGE. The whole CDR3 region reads CASSPLAGASTGELFF.

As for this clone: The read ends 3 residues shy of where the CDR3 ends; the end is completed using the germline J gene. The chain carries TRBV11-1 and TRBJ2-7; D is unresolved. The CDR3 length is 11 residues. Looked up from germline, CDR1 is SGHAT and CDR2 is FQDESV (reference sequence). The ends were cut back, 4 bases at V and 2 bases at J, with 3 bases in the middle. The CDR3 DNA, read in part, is TGTGCCAGCAGCTCAACCTACGAG. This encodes CASSSTYE. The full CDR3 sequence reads CASSSTYEQYF. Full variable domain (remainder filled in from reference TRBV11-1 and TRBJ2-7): EAEVAQSPRYKITEKSQAVAFWCDPISGHATLYWYRQILGQGPELLVQFQDESVVDDSQLPKDRFSAERLKGVDSTLKIQPAELGDSAMYLCASSSTYEQYFGPGTRLTVT.

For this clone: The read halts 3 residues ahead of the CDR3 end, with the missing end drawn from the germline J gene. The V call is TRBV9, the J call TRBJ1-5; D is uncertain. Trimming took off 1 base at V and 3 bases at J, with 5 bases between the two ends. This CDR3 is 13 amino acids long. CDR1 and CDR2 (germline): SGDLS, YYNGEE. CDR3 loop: CASSVSDNQPQHF. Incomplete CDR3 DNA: TGTGCCAGCAGCGTATCAGACAATCAGCCC.

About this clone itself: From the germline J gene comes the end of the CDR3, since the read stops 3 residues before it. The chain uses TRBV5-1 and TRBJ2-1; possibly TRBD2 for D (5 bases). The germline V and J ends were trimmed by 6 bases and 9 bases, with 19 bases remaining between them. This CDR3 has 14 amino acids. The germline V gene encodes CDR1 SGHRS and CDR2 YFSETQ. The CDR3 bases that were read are TGCGCCAGCACCCTCGGACTTTGGGCGGGTGAG. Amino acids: CASTLGLWAGE. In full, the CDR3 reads CASTLGLWAGEQFF.

The CDR3 sequence: CSARQGSGNTGELFF. CDR3 DNA, as far as it was read: TGCAGTGCTAGACAGGGATCGGGGAACACCGGGGAG. The rearrangement links TRBV20-1 to TRBJ2-2; the D gene is possibly TRBD1 (5 bases). The CDR3 end falls 3 residues outside the read, so it is completed with the germline J gene. The V end was cut by 2 bases, the J end by 1 base, with 11 bases between. This CDR3 region has 15 residues. Germline-derived CDR1 and CDR2 are DFQATT and SNEGSKA (reference sequence).

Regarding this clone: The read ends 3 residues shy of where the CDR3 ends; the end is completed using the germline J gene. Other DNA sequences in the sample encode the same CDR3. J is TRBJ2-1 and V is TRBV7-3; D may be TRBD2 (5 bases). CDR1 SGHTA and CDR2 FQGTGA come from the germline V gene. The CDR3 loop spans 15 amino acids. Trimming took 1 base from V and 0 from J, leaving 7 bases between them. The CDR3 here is CASSLKTSSYNEQFF. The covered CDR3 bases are TGTGCCAGCAGCTTAAAAACTAGCTCCTACAATGAG.

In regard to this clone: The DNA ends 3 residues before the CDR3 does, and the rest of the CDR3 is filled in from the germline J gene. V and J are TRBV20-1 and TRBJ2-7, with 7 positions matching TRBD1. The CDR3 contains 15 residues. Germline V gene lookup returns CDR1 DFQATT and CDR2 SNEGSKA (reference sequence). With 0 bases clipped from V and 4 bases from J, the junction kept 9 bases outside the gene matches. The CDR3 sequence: CSARDLETGLYEQYF. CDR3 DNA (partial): TGCAGTGCTAGAGATCTGGAGACAGGGCTTTACGAG.

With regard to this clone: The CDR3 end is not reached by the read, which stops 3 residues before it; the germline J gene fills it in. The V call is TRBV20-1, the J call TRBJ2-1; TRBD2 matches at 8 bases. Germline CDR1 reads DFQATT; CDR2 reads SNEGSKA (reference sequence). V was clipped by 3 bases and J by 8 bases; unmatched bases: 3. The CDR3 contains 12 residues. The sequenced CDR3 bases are TGCAGTGCTAGTGGCGGGAGGTATGAG. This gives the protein CSASGGRYE. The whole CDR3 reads CSASGGRYEQFF.

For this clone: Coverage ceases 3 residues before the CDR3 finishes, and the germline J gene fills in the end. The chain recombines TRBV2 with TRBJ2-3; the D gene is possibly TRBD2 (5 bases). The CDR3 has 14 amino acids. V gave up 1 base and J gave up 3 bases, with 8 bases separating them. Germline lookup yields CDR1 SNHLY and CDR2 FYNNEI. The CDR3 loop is CASSEERGTDTQYF. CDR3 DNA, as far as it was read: TGTGCCAGCAGTGAAGAGAGAGGGACAGATACG.

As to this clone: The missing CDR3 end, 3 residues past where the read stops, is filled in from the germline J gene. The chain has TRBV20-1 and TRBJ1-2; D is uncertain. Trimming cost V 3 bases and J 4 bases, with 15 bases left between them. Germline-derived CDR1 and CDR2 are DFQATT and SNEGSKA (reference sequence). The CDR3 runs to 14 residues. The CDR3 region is CSASFSAESYGYTF. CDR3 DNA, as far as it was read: TGCAGTGCTAGTTTCTCGGCGGAGAGCTATGGC.